This T cell receptor beta chain was identified during a study of blood T cell repertoires in COVID-19. Overall study context: Samples taken during acute and convalescent COVID-19 were collected in the United States, Italy and Spain. The analysed material was cDNA or gDNA that came from T cells, B-cell-depleted T cells, or PBMCs.

Authors' methods: Counts of nucleated cells, estimated from reference gene primer amplification, were obtained. Assay used: immunoSEQ multiplex PCR; TCRdb lists only in-frame clones, some missing. That table is the source of V, J and clone size, and D and trimming were worked out from the DNA. The table has fewer than 200,000 clones, 75% to 80% seen once; the top ten hold around 24%. The V gene lost 5 bases and the J gene lost 1 base, with 14 bases spanning the gap. The CDR3 length is 15 residues. Looked up from germline, CDR1 is SGHRS and CDR2 is YFSETQ. The sample was peripheral blood. The J gene is TRBJ2-3, the V gene TRBV5-1; possible D gene TRBD2, 5 bases. The receptor's source is a woman in her 70s with acute or convalescent COVID-19. As DNA, the CDR3 is TGCGCCAGCAGTCCCGGACTGGTAGGCACAGATACGCAGTATTTT. It is translated as CASSPGLVGTDTQYF.